The 14 T cell receptor beta chains given below trace back to one sample, sequenced in a study of shared clonotypes between healthy human individuals. It was CD45RO-negative cells, positively selected for CCR7, that made up naive CD8 cells, with terminally differentiated effector memory CD45RA+ cells excluded. Profiled with immunoSEQ multiplex PCR; TCRdb holds only in-frame clones, not every one. Of around 2,000,000 clones in the sample, approximately 94% were seen once. The sample was naive CD8+ T cells sorted from blood. The receptors derive from a man between 18 and 35 years old in good health.

This rearrangement joins TRBV27 to TRBJ1-1, with a weak D call TRBD1 (6 bases). Per the germline V gene, CDR1 is MNHEY and CDR2 is SMNVEV (reference sequence). V lost 6 bases to trimming and J lost 2 bases, with 16 bases between them. The CDR3 covers 15 residues. CDR3 in DNA: TGTGCCAGCAGCGAATCGGGACACCCAAACACTGAAGCTTTCTTT. As protein: CASSESGHPNTEAFF.

The CDR3 loop is CASSSTGVRGTDTQYF. The CDR3 DNA reads TGTGCCAGCAGTTCCACAGGGGTTAGGGGCACAGATACGCAGTATTTT. The rearrangement joins TRBV6-6 to TRBJ2-3; 7 nucleotides align to TRBD1. CDR1 and CDR2 from the germline V gene are MNHNY and SVGAGI (reference sequence). Trimming at V came to 4 bases and at J to 1 base, leaving 8 bases not matched to a gene. The CDR3 consists of 16 residues.

Comment on this clone: An end of the junction differs from the germline gene, which may be a read error. The chain employs TRBV28 and TRBJ1-1; D possibly corresponds to TRBD1 (5 bases). The CDR3 spans 12 residues. The V gene's germline CDR1 is MDHEN and CDR2 SYDVKM. The CDR3 reads CASSLGTQGGVF. As DNA, the CDR3 is TGTGCCAGCAGTCTCGGGACCCAGGGTGGGGTTTTT.

To note about this clone: This CDR3 is also generated by other DNA sequences in the sample. V is TRBV9 and J is TRBJ2-5; perhaps D is TRBD1 or TRBD2 (5 bases each). Between the trimmed V and J ends, which lost 3 bases and 4 bases, there was a span of 10 bases. This CDR3 comprises 13 residues. Germline CDR1 SGDLS, CDR2 YYNGEE. CDR3 nucleotides: TGTGCCAGCAGCGCTGGGGGACCAGAGACCCAGTACTTC. Its translation: CASSAGGPETQYF.

J is TRBJ2-1 and V is TRBV28; 7 positions agree with TRBD1. CDR1 is MDHEN and CDR2 is SYDVKM in the germline V gene. The CDR3 is made up of 15 amino acids. After removal of 9 bases from V and 8 bases from J, the junction contained 16 bases not matched to a gene. This chain's CDR3 is CASQPGQSSGDEQFF. The CDR3 region has the DNA TGTGCCAGTCAGCCGGGACAGTCGTCGGGTGATGAGCAGTTCTTC.

To note about this clone: In the same sample, other DNA sequences code for this CDR3. This sequence joins TRBV30 and TRBJ1-1; possibly TRBD1 for D (5 bases). CDR1 is GTSNPN and CDR2 is SVGIG in the germline V gene (reference sequence). V lost 2 bases to trimming and J lost 0 bases, with 7 bases between them. This CDR3 is 13 amino acids long. The CDR3 DNA is TGTGCCTGGAGTACAGGAATGAACACTGAAGCTTTCTTT. Amino acid sequence: CAWSTGMNTEAFF.

The count of this clone is one. The rearrangement uses TRBV6-5 and TRBJ2-7; D remains unclear. V was shortened by 5 bases and J by 3 bases, with 17 bases between the two germline ends. This CDR3 contains 15 residues. Per germline, CDR1 MNHEY and CDR2 SVGAGI. CDR3 sequence reads: CASSTPKAGDYEQYF. The CDR3 bases are TGTGCCAGCAGTACCCCGAAGGCTGGAGACTACGAGCAGTACTTC.

This chain links TRBV5-6 with TRBJ1-5, with a weak D call TRBD1 (6 bases). The V end lost 4 bases, the J end lost 5 bases, and 16 bases lay between the germline ends. This CDR3 comprises 15 residues. CDR1 and CDR2 from the germline V gene are SGHDT and YYEEEE. CDR3: CASSGGAGRDQPQHF. CDR3 in DNA: TGTGCCAGCAGCGGGGGCGCGGGGCGAGATCAGCCCCAGCATTTT. Looking up the rest from reference TRBV5-6 and TRBJ1-5 gives the full variable domain: DAGVTQSPTHLIKTRGQQVTLRCSPKSGHDTVSWYQQALGQGPQFIFQYYEEEERQRGNFPDRFSGHQFPNYSSELNVNALLLGDSALYLCASSGGAGRDQPQHFGDGTRLSIL.

This chain joins TRBV19 and TRBJ1-1; 7 positions match TRBD1. CDR1 and CDR2 from the germline V gene are LNHDA and SQIVND (reference sequence). The J segment lost 1 base and the V segment lost 7 bases, leaving 9 bases of the junction unmatched. The CDR3 totals 15 residues. The CDR3 protein is CASKGTAIQNTEAFF. The CDR3 DNA is TGTGCCAGTAAAGGGACAGCAATACAGAACACTGAAGCTTTCTTT.

CDR3 residues: CATPAASYGYTF. CDR3 coding DNA: TGTGCCACTCCGGCTGCGAGCTATGGCTACACCTTC. This chain links TRBV6-6 with TRBJ1-2; D not resolved. V dropped 10 bases and J dropped 4 bases, with 13 bases sitting between them. Per the germline V gene, CDR1 is MNHNY and CDR2 is SVGAGI (reference sequence). The CDR3 consists of 12 residues.

The chain links TRBV15 to TRBJ2-7; TRBD2 aligns across 11 bases. The CDR3 extends over 16 amino acids. V lost 3 bases, J lost 2 bases, and 6 bases stayed unmatched. Germline V gives CDR1 LNHNV, CDR2 YYDKDF (reference sequence). CDR3 nucleotide sequence: TGTGCCACCAGCAGTCTTGGGACTAGCGGTACCTACGAGCAGTACTTC. Its translation: CATSSLGTSGTYEQYF.

The sample holds one count of this clone. The sample contains more than one DNA sequence encoding this CDR3. This chain links TRBV9 with TRBJ2-1, with D unresolved. The CDR3 has 14 residues. The germline CDR1 and CDR2 sequences are SGDLS and YYNGEE. Trimming removed 0 bases from V and 3 bases from J, with 7 bases in between. The chain's CDR3 is CASSVGGSYNEQFF. The CDR3 bases are TGTGCCAGCAGCGTAGGTGGCAGCTACAATGAGCAGTTCTTC. The whole variable domain, remainder taken from reference TRBV9 and TRBJ2-1, is DSGVTQTPKHLITATGQRVTLRCSPRSGDLSVYWYQQSLDQGLQFLIQYYNGEERAKGNILERFSAQQFPDLHSELNLSSLELGDSALYFCASSVGGSYNEQFFGPGTRLTVL.

The rearrangement joins TRBV18 to TRBJ1-2; D might be TRBD1 (5 bases). Trimming pared 0 bases from V and 0 bases from J, leaving 11 bases between. The V gene's germline CDR1 is KGHSH and CDR2 LQKENI. The CDR3 spans 16 residues. This CDR3 is CASSPPGTAPNYGYTF. In DNA form, the CDR3 reads TGTGCCAGCTCACCACCCGGGACGGCGCCTAACTATGGCTACACCTTC.

The chain links TRBV18 to TRBJ2-1, with a possible D match to TRBD1 (6 bases). CDR3 length: 14 residues. Germline CDR1 KGHSH, CDR2 LQKENI. With 4 bases removed from V and 4 bases from J, the gap between germline ends came to 11 bases. The CDR3 spells CASSLEDRYNEQFF. The CDR3, as DNA: TGTGCCAGCTCACTAGAGGACAGATACAATGAGCAGTTCTTC.